This T cell receptor (beta chain) is drawn from a study of graft-versus-host responses after intestinal transplantation. Study-level information: Multivisceral, liver-intestinal, or isolated intestinal transplants were given to recipients.

The plating included approximately 200,000 irradiated, violet-dye-labeled stimulator cells together with approximately 200,000 CFSE-labeled responder cells. Sequencing was performed with immunoSEQ multiplex PCR; in TCRdb, only in-frame clones are kept and a portion is missing. The sample lists 12,000 to 15,000 clones; 33% were seen once. Germline CDR1 SGDLS, CDR2 YYNGEE. Trimming removed 4 bases from V and 2 bases from J; junction bases left unmatched: 4. The CDR3 consists of 15 residues. General observations from the study: Investigators detected GvH clones in recipient marrow, with some emerging earlier in ileum or blood.

This clone was found a few times. The receptor was derived from a human patient who received an intestinal transplant. This chain uses TRBV9 with TRBJ2-7, with TRBD2 matching over 12 bases. The specimen was alloreactive CD8+ T cells from a mixed lymphocyte reaction culture, collected before intestinal transplant. Noted subset: CFSE-low proliferating T cells sorted from approximately 6-day pre-transplant mixed lymphocyte reaction (GvH or HvG direction). The CDR3 DNA reads TGTGCCAGCAGCACAGCTAGCGGGGGGGCCTACGAGCAGTACTTC. Encoded protein: CASSTASGGAYEQYF.